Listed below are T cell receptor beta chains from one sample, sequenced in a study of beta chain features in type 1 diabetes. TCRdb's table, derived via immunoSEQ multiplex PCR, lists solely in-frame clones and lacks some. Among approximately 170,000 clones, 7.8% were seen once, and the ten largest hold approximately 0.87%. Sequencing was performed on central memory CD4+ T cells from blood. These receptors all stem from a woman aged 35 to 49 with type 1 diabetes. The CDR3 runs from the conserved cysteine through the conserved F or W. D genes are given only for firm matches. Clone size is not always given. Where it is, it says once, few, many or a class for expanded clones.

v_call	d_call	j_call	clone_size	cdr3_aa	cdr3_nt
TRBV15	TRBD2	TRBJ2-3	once	CATSRDIGLAGDTQYF	TGTGCCACCAGCAGAGATATAGGACTAGCGGGAGATACGCAGTATTTT
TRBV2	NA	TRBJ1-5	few	CASSFGSQGSQPQHF	TGTGCCAGCAGTTTCGGCTCACAGGGAAGTCAGCCCCAGCATTTT
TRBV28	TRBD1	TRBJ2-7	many	CATDRASHEQYF	TGTGCCACCGACAGGGCAAGTCACGAGCAGTACTTC
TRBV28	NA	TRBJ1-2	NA	CASNPRELNYGYTF	TGTGCCAGCAACCCGCGCGAGTTAAACTATGGCTACACCTTC
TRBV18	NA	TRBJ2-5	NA	CASSPPSYQGATQYF	TGTGCCAGCTCACCACCGAGTTATCAGGGCGCGACCCAGTACTTC
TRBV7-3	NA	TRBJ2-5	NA	CASSLINQETQYF	TGTGCCAGCAGCTTAATTAACCAAGAGACCCAGTACTTC
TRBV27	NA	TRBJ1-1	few	CASSSRTEAFF	TGTGCCAGCAGTTCGCGCACTGAAGCTTTCTTT
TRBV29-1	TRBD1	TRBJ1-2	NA	CSVEGQGNPGYTF	TGCAGCGTTGAGGGACAGGGGAATCCTGGCTACACCTTC
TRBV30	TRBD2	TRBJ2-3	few	CAWTEAGGGTDTQYF	TGTGCCTGGACTGAGGCGGGAGGCGGTACAGATACGCAGTATTTT
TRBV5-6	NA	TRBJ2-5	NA	CASRTGQETQYF	TGTGCCAGCAGGACGGGCCAAGAGACCCAGTACTTC
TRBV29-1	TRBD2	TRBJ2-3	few	CSVEDLAAGGPTDTQYF	TGCAGCGTTGAAGATCTTGCTGCGGGAGGGCCCACAGATACGCAGTATTTT
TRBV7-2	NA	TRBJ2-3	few	CASSPQVSDTQYF	TGTGCCAGCAGCCCTCAAGTAAGCGATACGCAGTATTTT
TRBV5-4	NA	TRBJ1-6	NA	CASSSTPQDNSPLHF	TGTGCCAGCAGCTCCACCCCGCAGGATAATTCACCCCTCCACTTT
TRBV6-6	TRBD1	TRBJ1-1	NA	CASSYISGGTEAFF	TGTGCCAGCAGTTACATTTCAGGGGGCACTGAAGCTTTCTTT
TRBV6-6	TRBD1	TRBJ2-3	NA	CASRRQGPMDTQYF	TGTGCCAGCAGACGACAGGGGCCGATGGATACGCAGTATTTT
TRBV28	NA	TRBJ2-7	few	CATRTATYEQYF	TGTGCCACCCGGACAGCTACGTACGAGCAGTACTTC
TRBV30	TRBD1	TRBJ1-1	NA	CACLKNRGEAFF	TGTGCCTGCCTCAAGAACAGGGGAGAGGCTTTCTTT
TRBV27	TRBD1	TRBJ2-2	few	CASSSPSGTGGTGELFF	TGTGCCAGCAGTTCTCCCTCCGGGACAGGGGGCACCGGGGAGCTGTTTTTT
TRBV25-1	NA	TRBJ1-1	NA	CASSELGVSAVNTEAFF	TGTGCCAGCAGTGAATTAGGGGTATCCGCTGTGAACACTGAAGCTTTCTTT
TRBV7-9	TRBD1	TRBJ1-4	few	CASSLGRTGREKLFF	TGTGCCAGCAGCTTAGGTCGGACAGGGCGTGAAAAACTGTTTTTT
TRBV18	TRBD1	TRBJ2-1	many	CASSPDRGSYNEQFF	TGTGCCAGCTCACCTGACAGGGGGTCCTACAATGAGCAGTTCTTC
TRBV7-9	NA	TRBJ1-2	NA	CASSLLRERGYTF	TGTGCCAGCAGCTTACTCCGGGAGAGGGGCTACACCTTC
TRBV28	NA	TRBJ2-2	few	CASMLYRSGELFF	TGTGCCAGCATGCTGTACAGGTCCGGGGAGCTGTTTTTT
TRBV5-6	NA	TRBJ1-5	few	CASSFGPQVNQPQHF	TGTGCCAGCAGCTTTGGGCCACAGGTCAATCAGCCCCAGCATTTT